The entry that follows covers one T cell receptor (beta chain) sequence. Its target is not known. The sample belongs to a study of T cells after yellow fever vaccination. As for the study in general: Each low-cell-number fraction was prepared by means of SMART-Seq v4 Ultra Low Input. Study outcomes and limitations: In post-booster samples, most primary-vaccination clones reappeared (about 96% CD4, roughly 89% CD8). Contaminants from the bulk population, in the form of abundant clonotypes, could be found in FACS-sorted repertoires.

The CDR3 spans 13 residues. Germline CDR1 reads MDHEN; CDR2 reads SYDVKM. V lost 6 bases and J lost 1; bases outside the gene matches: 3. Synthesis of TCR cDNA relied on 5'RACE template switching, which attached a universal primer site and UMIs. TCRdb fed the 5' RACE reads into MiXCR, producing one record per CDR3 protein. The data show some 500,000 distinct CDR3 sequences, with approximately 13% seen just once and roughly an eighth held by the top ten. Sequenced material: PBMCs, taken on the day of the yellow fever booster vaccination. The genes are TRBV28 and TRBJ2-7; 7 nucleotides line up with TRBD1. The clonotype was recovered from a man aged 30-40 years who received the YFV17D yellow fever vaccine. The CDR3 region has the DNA TGTGCCAGCAGAGAGGGGGCTTCCTACGAGCAGTACTTC. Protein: CASREGASYEQYF.